This TCR beta chain emerged from a study of blood T cell repertoires in COVID-19. The assay was immunoSEQ multiplex PCR, and TCRdb's table has in-frame clones only and misses some. Of approximately 170,000 clones in the sample, over 75% were seen once. Germline V gene lookup returns CDR1 SGDLS and CDR2 YYNGEE. The germline V and J ends were trimmed by 3 bases and 2 bases, with 12 bases remaining between them. This CDR3 has 16 residues. Sequencing was performed on peripheral blood. The clonotype comes from an older man who had recovered from COVID-19. V usage is TRBV9 and J usage is TRBJ2-6; TRBD1 might be the D (5 bases). CDR3: CASSAPGNAGANVLTF. The CDR3, as DNA: TGTGCCAGCAGCGCTCCAGGGAACGCTGGGGCCAACGTCCTGACTTTC.